A single sample is the source of the 11 T cell receptor beta chains below, sequenced in a study of blood T cell repertoires in COVID-19. Clones were read by immunoSEQ multiplex PCR, and TCRdb kept only the in-frame ones, dropping some. The data hold about 130,000 clones, with about four fifths observed a single time. Material for sequencing was peripheral blood. These receptors were collected from an older woman with acute or convalescent COVID-19.

V is TRBV29-1 and J is TRBJ1-6; 7 nucleotides line up with TRBD1. J lost 8 bases, V lost 4 bases, and 5 bases had no gene match. There are 13 residues in the CDR3. Germline lookup yields CDR1 SQVTM and CDR2 ANQGSEA. In DNA, the CDR3 is TGCAGCGTTGGACAGGGTGGAGATTCACCCCTCCACTTT. It is translated as CSVGQGGDSPLHF.

J is TRBJ1-3 and V is TRBV4-1, with D unclear. The CDR3 covers 13 residues. The ends were cut back, 2 bases at V and 2 bases at J, with 4 bases in the middle. Per the germline V gene, CDR1 is MGHRA and CDR2 is YSYEKL. The DNA of the CDR3 is TGCGCCAGCAGCCAATATGCTGGAAACACCATATATTTT. Its protein is CASSQYAGNTIYF.

The chain combines TRBV10-3 with TRBJ2-1; perhaps TRBD1 as D (8 bases). V shed 8 bases and J shed 8 bases, with 25 bases lying between them. The CDR3 has 16 amino acids. Germline CDR1 reads ENHRY; CDR2 reads SYGVKD. CDR3 sequence reads: CAIGRVGTGPPHEQFF. In DNA, the CDR3 is TGTGCCATCGGGAGGGTGGGGACAGGCCCCCCCCATGAGCAGTTCTTC.

V gene TRBV4-2 combines with J gene TRBJ1-2; D might be TRBD1 (6 bases). V lost 2 bases and J lost 4, with 20 bases in between. CDR3 length: 17 amino acids. Germline V gene lookup returns CDR1 LGHNA and CDR2 YNFKEQ. The CDR3 DNA sequence: TGTGCCAGCAGCCAACCCCCGGGGGGGGCGCGGGGCTATGGCTACACCTTC. It yields the protein CASSQPPGGARGYGYTF.

This chain links TRBV12-3 or TRBV12-4 with TRBJ2-7; D possibly corresponds to TRBD2 (6 bases). This CDR3 has 12 amino acids. V was pared by 5 bases and J by 7 bases, with 12 bases between. The CDR3: CASSPVGGEQYF. The CDR3 nucleotides are TGTGCCAGCAGTCCCGTTGGGGGGGAGCAGTACTTC.

This clone was seen a handful of times. This chain uses TRBV6-5 with TRBJ2-5; a weak D match, TRBD2 (6 bases). Germline V gene data show CDR1 as MNHEY and CDR2 as SVGAGI. The CDR3 extends over 16 amino acids. Trimming removed 4 bases at V and 3 bases at J, with 18 bases between. The CDR3 region has the DNA TGTGCCAGCAGTTTCTCCGGGGGTTTGGGGAAAGAGACCCAGTACTTC. It specifies CASSFSGGLGKETQYF.

The gene calls are TRBV10-3 and TRBJ2-6; the match to TRBD1 covers 11 bases. Germline V gene data show CDR1 as ENHRY and CDR2 as SYGVKD. The CDR3 runs to 17 residues. Trimming removed 6 bases from V and 0 bases from J; junction bases left unmatched: 4. CDR3 DNA: TGTGCCATCAGGGGACAGGGGGGTGACTCTGGGGCCAACGTCCTGACTTTC. Encoded protein: CAIRGQGGDSGANVLTF.

The chain is built from TRBV6-5 and TRBJ1-4, with D possibly TRBD1 on 6 matching bases. The CDR3 loop spans 13 amino acids. Germline CDR1 and CDR2: MNHEY and SVGAGI. Trimming took 8 bases from V and 3 from J, leaving 10 bases between them. The CDR3 here is CASQAGANEKLFF. CDR3 sequence (DNA): TGTGCCAGCCAGGCAGGGGCTAATGAAAAACTGTTTTTT.

The chain uses TRBV28 and TRBJ2-7; D is unclear. Trimming took off 7 bases at V and 1 base at J, with 11 bases between the two ends. The germline V gene encodes CDR1 MDHEN and CDR2 SYDVKM. CDR3 length: 13 residues. This CDR3 reads CASTGGISYEQYV. The CDR3 DNA reads as TGTGCCAGCACCGGCGGCATTTCCTACGAGCAGTACGTC.

This clone was seen a single time. This sequence joins TRBV11-2 and TRBJ2-5, with a weak D call TRBD1 (5 bases). This CDR3 is built from 14 residues. The V end lost 5 bases, the J end lost 1 base, and 11 bases lay between the germline ends. Germline V gene data show CDR1 as SGHAT and CDR2 as FQNNGV. The CDR3 bases are TGTGCCAGCAGCCACCAGGGTGGCCAAGAGACCCAGTACTTC. Its translation is CASSHQGGQETQYF.

This chain connects TRBV9 to TRBJ1-1; TRBD1 matches at 8 bases. Germline CDR1 is SGDLS and CDR2 is YYNGEE. The CDR3 sequence is 13 residues long. V gave up 4 bases and J gave up 12 bases; unmatched junction bases: 11. CDR3 loop: CASSTGTGEGSFF. CDR3 DNA: TGTGCCAGCAGCACCGGGACAGGCGAAGGTTCTTTCTTT.